Listed here is a single TCR beta chain. The antigen remains undetermined. Amplification yielded TCR beta CDR3 regions, with RNA transcripts as the source. Using the HTBI primer set, a first-round RT-PCR was run on the TCR CDR3. TCRdb re-analysed the multiplex PCR reads in MiXCR, keeping a single row per CDR3 protein. The table records a few hundred thousand distinct CDR3 sequences, around 14% of them present only once. The data were taken from a study of T cells in Graves' hyperthyroidism and ophthalmopathy. Overall study findings and caveats: Ophthalmopathy was told apart from stable hyperthyroidism by a 13 V-J model. Ophthalmopathy onset followed model prediction by a median approximately 5.9 months. Among clonotypes expanded in thyroid above 0.001, most were also found in blood.

This receptor was taken from a woman in her thirties with Graves' hyperthyroidism. Source material: blood.

The CDR3 spells CASSWGLTSSYNEQFF. CDR3 DNA: TGCGCCAGCAGCTGGGGACTCACTAGCTCCTACAATGAGCAGTTCTTC. This sequence joins TRBV5-1 and TRBJ2-1; a weak D match, TRBD2 (6 bases). Trimming took 3 bases from V and 0 from J, leaving 13 bases between them. CDR3 size: 16 residues. Germline CDR1 and CDR2: SGHRS and YFSETQ. Full variable domain (rest looked up from reference TRBV5-1 and TRBJ2-1): KAGVTQTPRYLIKTRGQQVTLSCSPISGHRSVSWYQQTPGQGLQFLFEYFSETQRNKGNFPGRFSGRQFSNSRSEMNVSTLELGDSALYLCASSWGLTSSYNEQFFGPGTRLTVL.